Listed here are 4 T cell receptor beta chains from one sample, sequenced in a study of T cells after yellow fever vaccination. One entry per CDR3 protein results from TCRdb running MiXCR on the 5' RACE reads. Of about 210,000 distinct CDR3 sequences in the sample, approximately 3.3% were seen once. Sequenced material: CD4+ T cells sorted from PBMCs, taken 10 days after the yellow fever booster vaccination. The origin of the receptors is a man between 18 and 35 years old who received the YFV17D yellow fever vaccine.

In its sample, this clonotype was seen many times. This chain joins TRBV2 and TRBJ2-1, with D possibly TRBD2 on 7 matching bases. Trimming removed 6 bases from V and 2 bases from J, with 14 bases in between. The CDR3 contains 15 residues. Germline CDR1 reads SNHLY; CDR2 reads FYNNEI. CDR3 amino acids: CASRLRGGPYNEQFF. CDR3 DNA sequence: TGTGCCAGCAGGTTAAGGGGGGGCCCCTACAATGAGCAGTTCTTC.

In this sample, this clonotype turned up many times. This rearrangement joins TRBV12-3 or TRBV12-4 to TRBJ2-7, with D perhaps assigned TRBD1 or TRBD2 (5 bases each). The CDR3 contains 14 residues. V shed 5 bases and J shed 6 bases, with 17 bases lying between them. DNA of the CDR3: TGTGCCAGCAGTAACTTGGGGCCTGGGGGCGAGCAGTACGTC. Amino acid sequence: CASSNLGPGGEQYV.

This clonotype was counted between two and nine times. CDR3 nucleotide sequence: TGTGCCAGCTCAATGGCCGGACACGGGGATCAGCCCCAGCATTTT. The encoded protein is CASSMAGHGDQPQHF. The chain couples TRBV6-2 or TRBV6-3 to TRBJ1-5, with a possible D match to TRBD1 (5 bases). V was pared by 8 bases and J by 5 bases, with 19 bases between. Germline V gene sequence: CDR1 MNHEY, CDR2 SVGEGT. The CDR3 runs 15 residues.

This clonotype was seen at least ten times. The chain joins TRBV28 to TRBJ1-2; D unresolved. V lost 1 base, J lost 5 bases, and 5 bases lay in between. This CDR3 region has 12 residues. Germline-derived CDR1 and CDR2 are MDHEN and SYDVKM. The CDR3 nucleotides are TGTGCCAGCAGTTTATTAGGGTATGGCTACACCTTC. This sequence encodes CASSLLGYGYTF.